These 32 T cell receptor beta chains came from one sample sequenced in a study of T-cell memory formation after mild COVID-19. TCRdb itself ran the 5' RACE reads through MiXCR, one entry per CDR3 protein. The sample gives approximately 500,000 distinct CDR3 sequences, roughly 25% of which show up once; approximately 13% is in the top ten. Specimen: PBMCs or a T cell subset sorted from them (not recorded which). The receptors come from an adult woman who had mild COVID-19 (a few samples of this study predate the infection). Cell type and time point are not known.

This clonotype was seen more than once but under ten times. CDR3: CSVVWDSYEQYF. CDR3 DNA sequence: TGCAGCGTTGTCTGGGATTCCTACGAGCAGTACTTC. The gene calls are TRBV29-1 and TRBJ2-7; D unclear. Trimming pared 4 bases from V and 1 base from J, leaving 8 bases between. The germline V gene has CDR1 SQVTM and CDR2 ANQGSEA. This CDR3 is built from 12 residues.

The rearrangement links TRBV7-9 to TRBJ2-5; 7 nucleotides agree with TRBD1. The junction had 9 bases not matched to a gene; V was cut back by 3 bases and J by 2 bases. Germline V gene lookup returns CDR1 SEHNR and CDR2 FQNEAQ (reference sequence). The CDR3 contains 16 residues. The CDR3: CASSLGSRDSQETQYF. Written as DNA, the CDR3 is TGTGCCAGCAGCTTGGGCTCCCGGGACAGTCAAGAGACCCAGTACTTC. Looking up the rest from reference TRBV7-9 and TRBJ2-5 gives the full variable domain: DTGVSQNPRHKITKRGQNVTFRCDPISEHNRLYWYRQTLGQGPEFLTYFQNEAQLEKSRLLSDRFSAERPKGSFSTLEIQRTEQGDSAMYLCASSLGSRDSQETQYFGPGTRLLVL.

The chain recombines TRBV19 with TRBJ2-1, with no clear D. The ends were cut back, 2 bases at V and 8 bases at J, with 16 bases in the middle. Germline V CDR1 and CDR2: LNHDA, SQIVND (reference sequence). This CDR3 comprises 15 residues. The CDR3 DNA reads as TGTGCCAGTAGTATATCGATAGCCGTCCCCGATGAGCAGTTCTTC. The encoded protein is CASSISIAVPDEQFF.

This clonotype was observed many times. This chain joins TRBV7-2 and TRBJ2-1; no reliable D call. Germline CDR1 and CDR2: SGHTA and FQGNSA. This CDR3 spans 16 amino acids. Trimming shortened V by 1 base and J by 3 bases, and 13 bases separated the two germline ends. The CDR3 here is CASSLEGLTHYNEQFF. CDR3 sequence (DNA): TGTGCCAGCAGCTTAGAAGGCCTTACGCACTACAATGAGCAGTTCTTC.

The rearrangement links TRBV9 to TRBJ2-1, with 10 bases identical to TRBD1. Per germline, CDR1 SGDLS and CDR2 YYNGEE. Trimming took 0 bases from V and 8 from J; bases not matched to a gene: 8. The CDR3 is 16 residues long. The CDR3 protein is CASSVASGTGAHEQFF. The CDR3 DNA reads TGTGCCAGCAGCGTAGCATCCGGGACAGGGGCACATGAGCAGTTCTTC.

V and J are TRBV7-9 and TRBJ1-1; 7 bases are a match to TRBD1. The CDR3 spans 15 residues. V shed 7 bases, J shed 0 bases, and the junction held 8 bases outside the gene matches. The germline CDR1 and CDR2 sequences are SEHNR and FQNEAQ (reference sequence). The CDR3 bases are TGTGCCAGCACACGTATGGGACAGATGAACACTGAAGCTTTCTTT. Amino acid sequence: CASTRMGQMNTEAFF. Full variable domain (missing parts from reference TRBV7-9 and TRBJ1-1): DTGVSQNPRHKITKRGQNVTFRCDPISEHNRLYWYRQTLGQGPEFLTYFQNEAQLEKSRLLSDRFSAERPKGSFSTLEIQRTEQGDSAMYLCASTRMGQMNTEAFFGQGTRLTVV.

V is TRBV4-2 and J is TRBJ2-2; TRBD2 matches 10 bases. This CDR3 is 16 amino acids long. V lost 3 bases and J lost 2; bases outside the gene matches: 3. Germline V gene sequence: CDR1 LGHNA, CDR2 YNFKEQ. The CDR3 spells CASSHGLAVNTGELFF. The CDR3 nucleotides are TGTGCCAGCAGCCACGGACTAGCGGTTAACACCGGGGAGCTGTTTTTT.

Note on this clonotype: At one end, the junction sequence differs from germline, possibly due to a read error. The genes are TRBV30 and TRBJ2-7, with D unresolved. The CDR3 consists of 11 residues. Germline V gene data show CDR1 as GTSNPN and CDR2 as SVGIG (reference sequence). For the CDR3, the DNA is TGTGCCTGGAGTGATGCCTACGATCAGTACTTC. Its translation: CAWSDAYDQYF.

This clonotype has more than one count but fewer than ten. The J gene is TRBJ2-1, the V gene TRBV9, with a tentative D call TRBD2 (5 bases). Trimming left V 4 bases short and J 0 bases short, with 14 bases between. The germline CDR1 and CDR2 sequences are SGDLS and YYNGEE. The CDR3 is 16 amino acids. The CDR3 DNA follows: TGTGCCAGCAGCCCCGAGGGCGGAAGCTCCTACAATGAGCAGTTCTTC. It yields the protein CASSPEGGSSYNEQFF.

This clonotype was seen repeatedly, ten times or more. The V call is TRBV5-1, the J call TRBJ2-3; 8 nucleotides align to TRBD2. V dropped 0 bases and J dropped 5; count of bases not matched to a gene: 8. The germline gives CDR1 SGHRS, CDR2 YFSETQ. The CDR3 runs to 16 residues. In nucleotides, the CDR3 is TGCGCCAGCAGCTTGGTAGGGGAGCTAGCGGGAGATACGCAGTATTTT. Translation: CASSLVGELAGDTQYF. The full variable domain, with the rest looked up from reference TRBV5-1 and TRBJ2-3, is KAGVTQTPRYLIKTRGQQVTLSCSPISGHRSVSWYQQTPGQGLQFLFEYFSETQRNKGNFPGRFSGRQFSNSRSEMNVSTLELGDSALYLCASSLVGELAGDTQYFGPGTRLTVL.

The gene calls are TRBV20-1 and TRBJ2-2; 14 positions agree with TRBD2. Germline V gene sequence: CDR1 DFQATT, CDR2 SNEGSKA (reference sequence). This CDR3 region has 16 residues. V was pared by 3 bases and J by 4 bases, with 4 bases of the junction left unmatched. The CDR3 coding sequence is TGCAGTGCTAGGACTAGCGGGAGGGTCGGCACCGGGGAGCTGTTTTTT. This sequence encodes CSARTSGRVGTGELFF.

This clonotype was counted only a few times. The chain combines TRBV20-1 with TRBJ2-5, with 9 bases aligning to TRBD1. The germline CDR1 and CDR2 sequences are DFQATT and SNEGSKA (reference sequence). This CDR3 spans 15 amino acids. J lost 3 bases, V lost 5 bases, and 10 bases had no gene match. This CDR3 is CSALGTGLGKETQYF. Here the CDR3 DNA reads TGCAGTGCTTTGGGGACAGGGCTGGGCAAAGAGACCCAGTACTTC.

V usage is TRBV7-9 and J usage is TRBJ1-2, with TRBD1 identical over 10 bases. V lost 5 bases to trimming and J lost 2 bases; unmatched junction nucleotides: 11. This CDR3 has 17 residues. CDR1 is SEHNR, CDR2 FQNEAQ, per germline (reference sequence). The CDR3 here is CASSSSGTGEANYGYTF. DNA of the CDR3: TGTGCCAGCAGCAGCTCCGGGACAGGGGAGGCGAACTATGGCTACACCTTC.

The chain uses TRBV7-6 and TRBJ2-1, with 14 bases aligning to TRBD2. Germline V gene sequence: CDR1 SGHVS, CDR2 FNYEAQ. The trim removed 7 bases at V and 5 bases at J, leaving 13 bases unmatched. The CDR3 has 18 residues. The CDR3 DNA reads as TGTGCCAGCACCCTCAAGACTAGCGGGAGGGCCAAAGACAATGAGCAGTTCTTC. Translated, it gives CASTLKTSGRAKDNEQFF.

This clonotype was counted between two and nine times. The DNA for the CDR3 is TGTGCCAGTAGTATACTTGCCACAGATACGCAGTATTTT. Amino acids: CASSILATDTQYF. The V call is TRBV19, the J call TRBJ2-3; D call uncertain. The CDR3 length is 13 residues. Germline V gene lookup returns CDR1 LNHDA and CDR2 SQIVND (reference sequence). Trimming took 2 bases from V and 2 from J, leaving 5 bases between them.

The V and J genes are TRBV19 and TRBJ2-3, with a possible D match to TRBD2 (6 bases). Trimming shortened V by 3 bases and J by 3 bases, and 13 bases separated the two germline ends. Per the germline V gene, CDR1 is LNHDA and CDR2 is SQIVND (reference sequence). This CDR3 is 15 amino acids long. In DNA, the CDR3 is TGTGCCAGTAGTATGCCGGGGGAGCCTACAGATACGCAGTATTTT. Protein sequence: CASSMPGEPTDTQYF.

The rearrangement uses TRBV7-6 and TRBJ2-6; TRBD2 is a possible D gene (5 bases). Between the trimmed V and J ends, which lost 3 bases and 0 bases, there was a span of 18 bases. Germline-derived CDR1 and CDR2 are SGHVS and FNYEAQ. The CDR3 loop spans 19 amino acids. CDR3 nucleotides: TGTGCCAGCAGCTTTCGGGGTCCGTCCGGCTACTCTGGGGCCAACGTCCTGACTTTC. Translating it yields CASSFRGPSGYSGANVLTF.

V usage is TRBV27 and J usage is TRBJ2-1, with D perhaps TRBD2 (5 bases). V was clipped by 5 bases and J by 7 bases, with 12 bases between them. The CDR3 has 13 amino acids. Germline V gene data show CDR1 as MNHEY and CDR2 as SMNVEV (reference sequence). The CDR3 here is CASSPLTGNEQFF. CDR3 nucleotides: TGTGCCAGCAGTCCCCTGACGGGGAATGAGCAGTTCTTC.

This CDR3 is CASRPGSTTYNEQFF. CDR3 nucleotide sequence: TGTGCCAGCAGGCCTGGCAGCACAACATACAATGAGCAGTTCTTC. This sequence joins TRBV2 and TRBJ2-1; D ambiguous. V gave up 6 bases and J gave up 4 bases, with 16 bases separating them. The CDR3 sequence is 15 residues long. Germline V gives CDR1 SNHLY, CDR2 FYNNEI.

This clonotype was seen only a few times. The chain employs TRBV24-1 and TRBJ2-4; TRBD1 is a possible D gene (5 bases). The CDR3 consists of 16 residues. V lost 3 bases, J lost 1 base, and 12 bases lay in between. Per germline, CDR1 KGHDR and CDR2 SFDVKD. CDR3 protein: CATSDTPDTAKNIQYF. The CDR3 coding sequence is TGTGCCACCAGTGATACTCCGGACACCGCCAAAAACATTCAGTACTTC.

This chain connects TRBV5-1 to TRBJ2-7; the D is unclear. The V gene's germline CDR1 is SGHRS and CDR2 YFSETQ. This CDR3 has 14 residues. V was trimmed by 4 bases and J by 9 bases, leaving 20 bases between them. CDR3 sequence: CASSGLNAPTRQYF. DNA for the CDR3: TGCGCCAGCAGCGGGCTTAACGCTCCTACGAGGCAGTACTTC. The full variable domain, its missing parts supplied by reference TRBV5-1 and TRBJ2-7, is KAGVTQTPRYLIKTRGQQVTLSCSPISGHRSVSWYQQTPGQGLQFLFEYFSETQRNKGNFPGRFSGRQFSNSRSEMNVSTLELGDSALYLCASSGLNAPTRQYFGPGTRLTVT.

The genes are TRBV20-1 and TRBJ1-1; D not resolved. Germline CDR1 is DFQATT and CDR2 is SNEGSKA (reference sequence). The CDR3 spans 13 residues. Trimming pared 4 bases from V and 1 base from J, leaving 10 bases between. The CDR3 here is CSAIPRGNTEAFF. The CDR3 nucleotides are TGCAGTGCTATCCCACGGGGGAACACTGAAGCTTTCTTT.

This clonotype was observed a handful of times. The gene calls are TRBV12-3 or TRBV12-4 and TRBJ2-1; 9 nucleotides align to TRBD2. The CDR3 is made up of 15 amino acids. Trimming removed 6 bases from V and 2 bases from J; junction bases left unmatched: 5. Here the CDR3 reads CASRASGAPYNEQFF. CDR3 DNA sequence: TGTGCCAGCAGGGCTAGCGGGGCCCCCTACAATGAGCAGTTCTTC.

This rearrangement joins TRBV5-1 to TRBJ2-4, with a possible D match to TRBD1 (6 bases). CDR1 and CDR2 (germline): SGHRS, YFSETQ. The CDR3 runs to 14 residues. Trimming left V 4 bases short and J 5 bases short, with 13 bases between. The CDR3 loop is CASSLGQPQNIQYF. CDR3 in DNA: TGCGCCAGCAGCCTAGGACAGCCTCAAAACATTCAGTACTTC.

This chain uses TRBV4-1 with TRBJ2-2; D is perhaps TRBD1 (6 bases). V was shortened by 0 bases and J by 1 base, with 9 bases between the two germline ends. The CDR3 is 16 residues long. Germline V gives CDR1 MGHRA, CDR2 YSYEKL. The DNA for the CDR3 is TGCGCCAGCAGCCAAGATCGACAGGAGAACACCGGGGAGCTGTTTTTT. It codes for CASSQDRQENTGELFF.

This clonotype occurred a few times. The V and J genes are TRBV4-2 and TRBJ2-5; D is perhaps TRBD1 (6 bases). The CDR3 sequence is 16 residues long. Trimming cost V 2 bases and J 5 bases, with 18 bases left between them. Germline V gene lookup returns CDR1 LGHNA and CDR2 YNFKEQ. The DNA for the CDR3 is TGTGCCAGCAGCCAACGCCGGACAGTTCGGCTTGAGACCCAGTACTTC. Translated, it gives CASSQRRTVRLETQYF.

J is TRBJ2-6 and V is TRBV5-5; D gene uncertain. The germline V and J ends were trimmed by 0 bases and 2 bases, with 3 bases remaining between them. CDR3 length: 14 residues. Looked up from germline, CDR1 is SGHKS and CDR2 is YYEKEE (reference sequence). The CDR3 reads CASSLDAGANVLTF. DNA for the CDR3: TGTGCCAGCAGCTTGGATGCTGGGGCCAACGTCCTGACTTTC.

This clonotype has a handful of counts. The chain employs TRBV12-3 or TRBV12-4 and TRBJ2-7; either TRBD1 or TRBD2 may fit D (5 bases each). This CDR3 is built from 17 residues. The V end was cut by 5 bases, the J end by 2 bases, with 22 bases between. CDR3 amino acids: CASSPPPGRDSAYEQYF. The CDR3 bases are TGTGCCAGCAGTCCACCTCCGGGGCGAGACTCTGCCTACGAGCAGTACTTC.

This chain joins TRBV6-5 and TRBJ2-7; D is undetermined. V was trimmed by 4 bases and J by 4 bases, leaving 11 bases between them. CDR1 is MNHEY, CDR2 SVGAGI, per germline. This CDR3 comprises 13 residues. The CDR3 region is CASSLDGIYEQYF. CDR3 DNA: TGTGCCAGCAGTTTGGACGGAATTTACGAGCAGTACTTC.

This clonotype was seen a few times. The V call is TRBV10-3, the J call TRBJ2-1; D gene unclear. V was cut by 2 bases and J by 9 bases, with 8 bases left in between. The CDR3 covers 12 residues. Per germline, CDR1 ENHRY and CDR2 SYGVKD. DNA of the CDR3: TGTGCCATCAGTGAGGAAGGTGGTGAGCAGTTCTTC. Amino acids: CAISEEGGEQFF.

The chain has TRBV12-3 or TRBV12-4 and TRBJ2-1, with 8 bases that match TRBD2. Trimming removed 4 bases from V and 7 bases from J; junction bases left unmatched: 9. This CDR3 spans 15 amino acids. As DNA, the CDR3 is TGTGCCAGCAGTTCCCCTGGCGGGAGGCCAAATGAGCAGTTCTTC. The encoded protein is CASSSPGGRPNEQFF.

This clonotype was detected only a few times. One end of the junction varies from germline; a read error may be responsible. The chain uses TRBV7-2 and TRBJ2-7; a weak D match, TRBD2 (5 bases). The CDR3 has 15 residues. Germline CDR1 and CDR2: SGHTA and FQGNSA. The CDR3 sequence is CASSLALTSSYEQYF. The DNA for the CDR3 is TGTGCCAGCAGCCTAGCCCTCACTAGCTCCTACGAGCAGTACTTC.